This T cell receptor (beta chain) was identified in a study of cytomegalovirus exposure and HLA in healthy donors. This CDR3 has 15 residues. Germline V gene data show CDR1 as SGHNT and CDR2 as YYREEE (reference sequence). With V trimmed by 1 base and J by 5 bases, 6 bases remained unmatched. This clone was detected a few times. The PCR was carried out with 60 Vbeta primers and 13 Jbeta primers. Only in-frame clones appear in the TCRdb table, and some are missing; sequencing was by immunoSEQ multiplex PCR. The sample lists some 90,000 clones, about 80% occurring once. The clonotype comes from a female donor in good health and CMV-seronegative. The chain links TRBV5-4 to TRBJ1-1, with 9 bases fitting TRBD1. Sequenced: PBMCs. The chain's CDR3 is CASSLPQTGGTEAFF. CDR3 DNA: TGTGCCAGCAGCTTGCCACAGACAGGGGGTACTGAAGCTTTCTTT.